This T cell receptor (beta chain) is from a study of control samples from healthy donors and cancer patients. CDR3 length: 14 amino acids. Germline V gives CDR1 LGHDT, CDR2 YNNKEL (reference sequence). With 2 bases removed from V and 3 bases from J, the gap between germline ends came to 11 bases. Only in-frame clones appear in the TCRdb table, and some are missing; sequencing was by immunoSEQ multiplex PCR. This repertoire shows over 70,000 clones, roughly 89% found once; its top ten account for approximately 7.6%. The chain combines TRBV3-1 (or the pseudogene TRBV3-2) with TRBJ2-7; D is unclear. This receptor was identified in a woman aged 60-75 years in good health. Sequenced material: blood. The CDR3 protein is CASSQTSPLYEQYF. The CDR3 DNA reads as TGTGCCAGCAGCCAAACAAGCCCGCTCTACGAGCAGTACTTC.